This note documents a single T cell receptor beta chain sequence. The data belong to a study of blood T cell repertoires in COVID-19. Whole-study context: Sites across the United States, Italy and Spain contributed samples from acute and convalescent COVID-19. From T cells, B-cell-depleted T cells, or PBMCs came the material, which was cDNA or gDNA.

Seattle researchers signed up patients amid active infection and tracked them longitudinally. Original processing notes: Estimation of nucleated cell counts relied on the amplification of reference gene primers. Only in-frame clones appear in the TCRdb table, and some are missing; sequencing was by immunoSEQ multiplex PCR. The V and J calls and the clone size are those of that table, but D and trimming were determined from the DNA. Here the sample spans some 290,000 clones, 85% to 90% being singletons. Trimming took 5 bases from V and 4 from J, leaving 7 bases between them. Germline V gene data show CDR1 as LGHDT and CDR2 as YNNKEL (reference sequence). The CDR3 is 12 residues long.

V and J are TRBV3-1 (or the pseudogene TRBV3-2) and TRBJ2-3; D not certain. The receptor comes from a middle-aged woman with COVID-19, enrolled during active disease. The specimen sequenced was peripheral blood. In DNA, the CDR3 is TGTGCCAGCAGCACTTTAGCAGATACGCAGTATTTT. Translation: CASSTLADTQYF.